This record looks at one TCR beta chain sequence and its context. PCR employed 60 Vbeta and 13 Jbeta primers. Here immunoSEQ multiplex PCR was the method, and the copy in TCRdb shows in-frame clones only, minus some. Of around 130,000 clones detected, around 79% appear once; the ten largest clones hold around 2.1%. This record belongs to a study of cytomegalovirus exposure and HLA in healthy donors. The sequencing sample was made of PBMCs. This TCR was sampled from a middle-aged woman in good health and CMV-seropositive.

The CDR3 coding sequence is TGTGCCAGCAGGATAGACACGAGCTCTGGAAACACCATATATTTT. The encoded protein is CASRIDTSSGNTIYF. The V and J genes are TRBV6-1 and TRBJ1-3; no firm D call. The CDR3 covers 15 residues. Germline V gene lookup returns CDR1 MNHNS and CDR2 SASEGT. Trimming pared 6 bases from V and 0 bases from J, leaving 12 bases between.